This T cell receptor (beta chain) derives from a study of cytomegalovirus exposure and HLA in healthy donors. Study details: According to later analysis, the same platform produced the 130 or so validation and 600 to 800 first-cohort repertoires.

The study drew the donors from its approximately 130-subject validation cohort, separate from the approximately 700-subject first cohort. Worth noting for this clone: Its antigen is unidentified.

V lost 6 bases and J lost 3, with 19 bases in between. The CDR3 sequence is 15 residues long. Germline CDR1 reads SGHKS; CDR2 reads YYEKEE (reference sequence). Whole-study results and caveats: Reports indicated that the classifier achieved high specificity and sensitivity in diagnosing cytomegalovirus status. In vitro experiments confirmed that three CMV-associated chains were specific for CMV antigens.

The assay was immunoSEQ multiplex PCR, and TCRdb's table has in-frame clones only and misses some. The sample contains around 190,000 clones, more than 75% of which appear only once. The sample comprised PBMCs. This TCR derives from a woman aged 18-29 years in good health and CMV-seronegative. The chain combines TRBV5-5 with TRBJ2-7; possible D gene TRBD1, 5 bases. The CDR3: CASTKGFRVGYEQYF. The CDR3 DNA reads as TGTGCCAGCACCAAGGGGTTCAGGGTAGGCTACGAGCAGTACTTC.